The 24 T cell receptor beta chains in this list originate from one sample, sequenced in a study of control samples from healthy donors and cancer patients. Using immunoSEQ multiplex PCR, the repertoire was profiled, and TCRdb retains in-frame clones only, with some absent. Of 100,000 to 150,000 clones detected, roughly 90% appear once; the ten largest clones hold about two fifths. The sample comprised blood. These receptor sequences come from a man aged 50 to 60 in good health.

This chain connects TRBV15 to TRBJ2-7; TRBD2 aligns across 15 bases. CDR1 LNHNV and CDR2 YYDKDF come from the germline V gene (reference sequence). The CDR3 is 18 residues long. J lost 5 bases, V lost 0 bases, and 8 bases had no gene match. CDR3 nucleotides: TGTGCCACCAGCAGAGATAAAGGACTAGCGGGGGGGCCGGACGAGCAGTACTTC. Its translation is CATSRDKGLAGGPDEQYF.

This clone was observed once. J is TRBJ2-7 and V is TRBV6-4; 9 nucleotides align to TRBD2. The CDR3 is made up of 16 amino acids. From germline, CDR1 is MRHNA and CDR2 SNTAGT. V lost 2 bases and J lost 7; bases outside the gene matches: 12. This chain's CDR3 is CASSDSSGGGVGEQYF. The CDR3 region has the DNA TGTGCCAGCAGTGACAGTAGCGGGGGTGGGGTGGGGGAGCAGTACTTC.

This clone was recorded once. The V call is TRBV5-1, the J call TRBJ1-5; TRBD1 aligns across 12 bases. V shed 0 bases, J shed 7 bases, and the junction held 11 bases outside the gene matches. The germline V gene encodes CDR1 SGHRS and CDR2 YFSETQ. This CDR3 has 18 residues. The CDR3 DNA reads TGCGCCAGCAGCTTGGGGGCATGGGACAGGGGGCCGGGGCAGCCCCAGCATTTT. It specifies CASSLGAWDRGPGQPQHF.

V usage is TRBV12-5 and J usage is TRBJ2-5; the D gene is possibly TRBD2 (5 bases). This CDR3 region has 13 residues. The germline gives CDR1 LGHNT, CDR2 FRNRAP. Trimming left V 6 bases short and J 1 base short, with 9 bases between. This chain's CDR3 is CASGSGVQETQYF. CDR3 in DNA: TGTGCTAGTGGATCCGGGGTCCAAGAGACCCAGTACTTC. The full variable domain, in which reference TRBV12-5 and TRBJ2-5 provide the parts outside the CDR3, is DARVTQTPRHKVTEMGQEVTMRCQPILGHNTVFWYRQTMMQGLELLAYFRNRAPLDDSGMPKDRFSAEMPDATLATLKIQPSEPRDSAVYFCASGSGVQETQYFGPGTRLLVL.

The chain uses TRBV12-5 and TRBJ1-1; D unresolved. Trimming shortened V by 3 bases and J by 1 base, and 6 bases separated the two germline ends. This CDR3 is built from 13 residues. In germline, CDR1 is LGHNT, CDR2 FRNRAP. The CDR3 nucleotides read TGTGCTAGTGGTTTAATGGGGAACACTGAAGCTTTCTTT. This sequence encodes CASGLMGNTEAFF.

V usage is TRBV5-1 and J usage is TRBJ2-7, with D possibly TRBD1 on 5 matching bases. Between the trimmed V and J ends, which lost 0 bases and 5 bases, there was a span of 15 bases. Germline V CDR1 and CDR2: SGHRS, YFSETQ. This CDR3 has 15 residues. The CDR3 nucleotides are TGCGCCAGCAGCTTGGAGGGGCAGGGCCGTCACGAGCAGTACTTC. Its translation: CASSLEGQGRHEQYF. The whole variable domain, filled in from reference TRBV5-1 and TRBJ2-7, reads KAGVTQTPRYLIKTRGQQVTLSCSPISGHRSVSWYQQTPGQGLQFLFEYFSETQRNKGNFPGRFSGRQFSNSRSEMNVSTLELGDSALYLCASSLEGQGRHEQYFGPGTRLTVT.

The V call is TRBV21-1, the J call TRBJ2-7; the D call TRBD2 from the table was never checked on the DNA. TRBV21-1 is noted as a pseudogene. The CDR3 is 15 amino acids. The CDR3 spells CASSSQREGKNEQYF. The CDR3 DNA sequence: TGTGCCAGCAGCTCCCAAAGGGAGGGTAAAAACGAGCAGTACTTC.

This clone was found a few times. Here the CDR3 reads CASSRLNNEKLFF. CDR3 in DNA: TGCGCCAGCAGTCGACTAAATAATGAAAAACTGTTTTTT. This chain links TRBV23-1 with TRBJ1-4; no firm D call. TRBV23-1 has ORF status, its function being uncertain. The CDR3 totals 13 residues. V shed 4 bases and J shed 4 bases, with 7 bases lying between them.

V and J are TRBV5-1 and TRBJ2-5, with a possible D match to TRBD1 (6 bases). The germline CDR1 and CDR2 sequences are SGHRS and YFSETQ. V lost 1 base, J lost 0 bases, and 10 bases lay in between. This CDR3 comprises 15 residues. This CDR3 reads CASSLRTDYQETQYF. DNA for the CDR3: TGCGCCAGCAGCTTGCGGACAGACTACCAAGAGACCCAGTACTTC. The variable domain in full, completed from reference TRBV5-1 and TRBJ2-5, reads KAGVTQTPRYLIKTRGQQVTLSCSPISGHRSVSWYQQTPGQGLQFLFEYFSETQRNKGNFPGRFSGRQFSNSRSEMNVSTLELGDSALYLCASSLRTDYQETQYFGPGTRLLVL.

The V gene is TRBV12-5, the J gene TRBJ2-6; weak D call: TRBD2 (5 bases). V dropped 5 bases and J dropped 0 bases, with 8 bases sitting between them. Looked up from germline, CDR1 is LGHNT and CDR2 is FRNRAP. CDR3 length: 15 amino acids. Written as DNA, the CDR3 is TGTGCTAGTGGTCCCGGGGACTCTGGGGCCAACGTCCTGACTTTC. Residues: CASGPGDSGANVLTF.

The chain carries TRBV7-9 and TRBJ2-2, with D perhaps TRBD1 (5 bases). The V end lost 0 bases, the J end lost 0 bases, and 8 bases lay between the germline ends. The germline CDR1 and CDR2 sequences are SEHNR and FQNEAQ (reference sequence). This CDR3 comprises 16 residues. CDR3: CASSLAKGTNTGELFF. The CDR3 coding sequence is TGTGCCAGCAGCTTAGCGAAGGGGACGAACACCGGGGAGCTGTTTTTT.

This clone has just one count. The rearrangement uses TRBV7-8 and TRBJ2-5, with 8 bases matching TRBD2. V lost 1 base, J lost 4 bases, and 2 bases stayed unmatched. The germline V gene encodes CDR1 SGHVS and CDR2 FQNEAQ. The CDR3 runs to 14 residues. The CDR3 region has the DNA TGTGCCAGCAGCTTAGGGCTAGCGGGAGAGACCCAGTACTTC. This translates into CASSLGLAGETQYF. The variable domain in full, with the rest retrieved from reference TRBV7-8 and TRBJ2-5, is GAGVSQSPRYKVAKRGQDVALRCDPISGHVSLFWYQQALGQGPEFLTYFQNEAQLDKSGLPSDRFFAERPEGSVSTLKIQRTQQEDSAVYLCASSLGLAGETQYFGPGTRLLVL.

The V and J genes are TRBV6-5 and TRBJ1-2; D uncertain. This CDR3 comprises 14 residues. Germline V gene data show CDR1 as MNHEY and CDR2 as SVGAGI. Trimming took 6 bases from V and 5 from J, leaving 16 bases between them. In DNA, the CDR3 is TGTGCCAGCAGCTGGGCTGAGTCCCCTTATGGCTACACCTTC. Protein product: CASSWAESPYGYTF.

Here the CDR3 reads CASSHWTSGPYNEQFF. In DNA, the CDR3 is TGTGCCAGCAGCCATTGGACTAGCGGTCCTTACAATGAGCAGTTCTTC. V is TRBV3-1 (or the pseudogene TRBV3-2) and J is TRBJ2-1; TRBD2 matches at 10 bases. Germline lookup yields CDR1 LGHDT and CDR2 YNNKEL (reference sequence). This CDR3 contains 16 residues. The V segment lost 3 bases and the J segment 4 bases; nucleotides outside the gene matches: 6.

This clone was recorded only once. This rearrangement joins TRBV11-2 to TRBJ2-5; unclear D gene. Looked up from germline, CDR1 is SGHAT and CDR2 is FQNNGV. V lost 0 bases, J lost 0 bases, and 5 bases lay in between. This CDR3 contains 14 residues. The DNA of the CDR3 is TGTGCCAGCAGCTTAGAGGGGTACCAAGAGACCCAGTACTTC. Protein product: CASSLEGYQETQYF.

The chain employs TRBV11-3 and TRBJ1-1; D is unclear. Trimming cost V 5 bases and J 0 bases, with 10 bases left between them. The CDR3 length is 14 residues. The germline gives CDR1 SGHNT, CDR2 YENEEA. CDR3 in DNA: TGTGCCAGCAGCCTCGGCAATCTGAACACTGAAGCTTTCTTT. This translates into CASSLGNLNTEAFF.

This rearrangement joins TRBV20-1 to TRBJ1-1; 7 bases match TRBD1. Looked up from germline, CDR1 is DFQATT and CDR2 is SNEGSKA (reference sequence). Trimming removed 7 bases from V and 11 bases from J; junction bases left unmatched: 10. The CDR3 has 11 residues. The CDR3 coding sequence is TGCAGTGGACTGACAGGGAATTTCGCTTTCTTT. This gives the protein CSGLTGNFAFF.

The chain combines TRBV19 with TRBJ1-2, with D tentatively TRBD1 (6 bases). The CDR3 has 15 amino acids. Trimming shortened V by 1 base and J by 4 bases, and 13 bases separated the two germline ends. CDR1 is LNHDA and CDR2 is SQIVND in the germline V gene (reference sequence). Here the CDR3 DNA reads TGTGCCAGTAGTATAGGGACAGTGGGCATCTATGGCTACACCTTC. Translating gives CASSIGTVGIYGYTF.

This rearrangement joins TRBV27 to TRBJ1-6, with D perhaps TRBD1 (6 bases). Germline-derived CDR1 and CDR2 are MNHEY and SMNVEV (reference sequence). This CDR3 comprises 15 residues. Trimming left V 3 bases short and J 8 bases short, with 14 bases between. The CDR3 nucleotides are TGTGCCAGCAGTTTGGGGGGGGGCACGGATTCACCCCTCCACTTT. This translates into CASSLGGGTDSPLHF.

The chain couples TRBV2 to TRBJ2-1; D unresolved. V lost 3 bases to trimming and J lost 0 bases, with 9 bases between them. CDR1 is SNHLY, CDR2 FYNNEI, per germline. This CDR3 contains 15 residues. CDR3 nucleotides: TGTGCCAGCAGTGAGAGCTTTAGCTCCTACAATGAGCAGTTCTTC. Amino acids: CASSESFSSYNEQFF.

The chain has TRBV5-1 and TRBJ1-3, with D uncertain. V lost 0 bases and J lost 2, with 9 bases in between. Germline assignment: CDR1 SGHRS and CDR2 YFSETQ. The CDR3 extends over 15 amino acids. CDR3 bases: TGCGCCAGCAGCTTGGTTTGGGGTGCTGGAAACACCATATATTTT. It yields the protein CASSLVWGAGNTIYF.

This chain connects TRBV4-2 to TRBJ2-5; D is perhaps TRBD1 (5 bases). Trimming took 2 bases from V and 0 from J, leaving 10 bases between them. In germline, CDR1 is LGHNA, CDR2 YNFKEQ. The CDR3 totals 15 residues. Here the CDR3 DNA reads TGTGCCAGCAGCCAATTGACAGAATACCAAGAGACCCAGTACTTC. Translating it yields CASSQLTEYQETQYF.

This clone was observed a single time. The CDR3 loop reads CASRPGTSNTGELFF. The DNA for the CDR3 is TGTGCCAGCAGACCCGGGACGTCGAACACCGGGGAGCTGTTTTTT. This chain uses TRBV11-3 with TRBJ2-2, with D perhaps given as TRBD1 or TRBD2 (5 bases each). CDR3 length equals 15 residues. V was shortened by 6 bases and J by 0 bases, with 11 bases between the two germline ends. The germline gives CDR1 SGHNT, CDR2 YENEEA.

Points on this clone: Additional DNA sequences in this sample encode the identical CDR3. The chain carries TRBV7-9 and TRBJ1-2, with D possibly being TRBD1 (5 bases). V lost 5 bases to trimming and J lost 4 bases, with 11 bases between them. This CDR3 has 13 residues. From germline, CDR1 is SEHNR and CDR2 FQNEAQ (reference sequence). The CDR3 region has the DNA TGTGCCAGCAGCCCAGCTGGGGGCTATGGCTACACCTTC. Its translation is CASSPAGGYGYTF. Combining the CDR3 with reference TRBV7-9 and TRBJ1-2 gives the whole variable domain DTGVSQNPRHKITKRGQNVTFRCDPISEHNRLYWYRQTLGQGPEFLTYFQNEAQLEKSRLLSDRFSAERPKGSFSTLEIQRTEQGDSAMYLCASSPAGGYGYTFGSGTRLTVV.